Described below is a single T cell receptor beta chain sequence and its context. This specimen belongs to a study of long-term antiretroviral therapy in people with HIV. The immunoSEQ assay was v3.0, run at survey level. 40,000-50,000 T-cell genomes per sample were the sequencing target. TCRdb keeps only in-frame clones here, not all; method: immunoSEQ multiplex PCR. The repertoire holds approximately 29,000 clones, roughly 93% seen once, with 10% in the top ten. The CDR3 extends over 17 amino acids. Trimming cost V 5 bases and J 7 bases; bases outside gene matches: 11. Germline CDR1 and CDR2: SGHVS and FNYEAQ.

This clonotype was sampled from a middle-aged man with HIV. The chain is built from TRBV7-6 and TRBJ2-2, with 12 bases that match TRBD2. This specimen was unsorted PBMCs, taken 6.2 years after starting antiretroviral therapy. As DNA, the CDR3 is TGTGCCAGCAGCCTACTAGCGGGAGGTCCCCGGAGCGGGGAGCTGTTTTTT. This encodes CASSLLAGGPRSGELFF.